This T cell receptor beta chain was captured by sequencing in a study of graft-versus-host responses after intestinal transplantation. Repertoires were generated with immunoSEQ multiplex PCR, while TCRdb's copy carries only in-frame clones and drops some. The repertoire holds tens of thousands of clones, with approximately 92% as singletons. This clone appeared once. The antigen remains undetermined. The starting material was unstimulated CD8+ T cells sorted from spleen or lymph node cells, obtained before intestinal transplant. This clonotype was obtained from a human donor who received an intestinal transplant.

The CDR3 DNA sequence: TGCGCCAGCAGCCACATTATGATTAGCTCCTACAATGAGCAGTTCTTC. It translates to CASSHIMISSYNEQFF. The chain employs TRBV4-1 and TRBJ2-1; D is unresolved. Trimming took 3 bases from V and 0 from J, leaving 12 bases between them. Germline CDR1 is MGHRA and CDR2 is YSYEKL. The CDR3 loop spans 16 amino acids.